This section outlines one T cell receptor beta chain sequence together with its context. The antigen remains unidentified. This entry is derived from a study of OX40 agonist ivuxolimab in advanced cancers. Study conclusions and caveats: Compared with others, partial responders at 0.1-3.0 mg/kg displayed clonal expansion among the lowest.

Clones were read by immunoSEQ multiplex PCR, and TCRdb kept only the in-frame ones, dropping some. The top ten hold less than 2.5% of the sample, which has 75,000 to 100,000 clones, around 85% seen once. The CDR3 consists of 16 residues. The V and J ends lost 3 bases and 2 bases, in that order; junction bases with no gene match: 10. Germline assignment: CDR1 SQVTM and CDR2 ANQGSEA. Sequenced here: CD4+ or CD8+ T cells sorted from blood, sampled in a trial of the OX40 agonist ivuxolimab. The clonotype was recovered from an adult with an advanced solid tumor such as melanoma, head and neck, liver or kidney cancer. V usage is TRBV29-1 and J usage is TRBJ2-1, with 7 bases matching TRBD1. The CDR3 bases are TGCAGCGTTGACAGGGGGAAGTCCTCGACCTACAATGAGCAGTTCTTC. As protein: CSVDRGKSSTYNEQFF.